This T cell receptor beta chain comes out of a study of blood T cell repertoires in COVID-19. Across the whole study: Sample material is recorded as cDNA or gDNA derived from T cells, B-cell-depleted T cells, or PBMCs.

Data came from immunoSEQ multiplex PCR; TCRdb stores just in-frame clones and leaves some out. This table holds around 60,000 clones, around 81% found once. Trimming took 0 bases from V and 8 from J; bases not matched to a gene: 6. Germline loops: CDR1 SGHTA, CDR2 FQGNSA. This CDR3 is built from 14 residues. The sample comprised peripheral blood. The TCR comes from a woman older than 75 with active or convalescent COVID-19. The V call is TRBV7-2, the J call TRBJ1-2; 7 nucleotides agree with TRBD1. Here the CDR3 reads CASSLADRAGGYTF. Written as DNA, the CDR3 is TGTGCCAGCAGCTTAGCAGACAGGGCAGGGGGCTACACCTTC.